This T cell receptor (beta chain) was found in a study of blood T cell repertoires in COVID-19. Study context: The cDNA or gDNA used as material had been derived from T cells, B-cell-depleted T cells, or PBMCs.

Trimming removed 6 bases at V and 8 bases at J, with 16 bases between. Per the germline V gene, CDR1 is SQVTM and CDR2 is ANQGSEA. There are 13 residues in the CDR3. Some clones are missing from TCRdb's copy, which holds only in-frame ones; the method was immunoSEQ multiplex PCR. This sample has approximately 200,000 clones, with around 85% found just once. Sequences were obtained from peripheral blood. The chain carries TRBV29-1 and TRBJ1-4; D gene ambiguous. The sequence came from a human donor with active or convalescent COVID-19. The donor label of this sample is uncertain. The CDR3 region is CSVAPATREKLFF. CDR3 sequence (DNA): TGCAGCGTGGCACCGGCGACACGCGAAAAACTGTTTTTT.